Presented here are 30 T cell receptor beta chains from one specimen sequenced in a study of radiation and T cells in renal cell carcinoma (dated by TCRdb to between 2020 and 2021). Library preparation was by the immunoSEQ multiplex PCR assay. Not all clones reach the TCRdb copy of this immuneACCESS table, which keeps in-frame sequences only. Checked studies attribute under half of the gap to unresolved V genes and leave the rest unexplained. In this sample the table shows 150,000 or so clones, about 85% of which occur a single time. The ten biggest clones cover roughly 4% of the sample. The sample's time point label is to be understood as: baseline pretreatment blood. Interpreted using the paper, the treatment or condition label stands for: 15 Gy SBRT to primary tumor, nephrectomy 4 weeks later. Sequences were derived from blood, sampled from a patient whose treatment included radiotherapy and nephrectomy. These receptors came from a woman between 65 and 79 years old with renal cell carcinoma.

This clone was detected only once. The chain combines TRBV15 with TRBJ2-7; TRBD1 might be the D (5 bases). Germline CDR1 reads LNHNV; CDR2 reads YYDKDF (reference sequence). V was cut by 0 bases and J by 1 base, with 10 bases left in between. This CDR3 comprises 15 residues. CDR3 protein: CATSRDRAGSYEQYF. CDR3 sequence (DNA): TGTGCCACCAGCAGAGATCGAGCAGGGTCCTACGAGCAGTACTTC.

The chain couples TRBV6-5 to TRBJ1-5; possibly TRBD1 for D (5 bases). Trimming cost V 9 bases and J 6 bases, with 18 bases left between them. Germline V gene data show CDR1 as MNHEY and CDR2 as SVGAGI. The CDR3 consists of 14 residues. The CDR3 bases are TGTGCCAGTCACCCTAGAGGGGTAAGTCAGCCCCAGCATTTT. Encoded protein: CASHPRGVSQPQHF.

The V and J genes are TRBV11-3 and TRBJ2-3, with D perhaps TRBD2 (5 bases). The CDR3 sequence is 13 residues long. V was trimmed by 6 bases and J by 2 bases, leaving 9 bases between them. The germline V gene has CDR1 SGHNT and CDR2 YENEEA. This CDR3 reads CASRTRPTDTQYF. Written as DNA, the CDR3 is TGTGCCAGCAGAACTAGACCCACAGATACGCAGTATTTT.

This clone was observed once. The V gene is TRBV18, the J gene TRBJ2-5; D possibly corresponds to TRBD2 (6 bases). The germline V gene encodes CDR1 KGHSH and CDR2 LQKENI. V was cut by 3 bases and J by 5 bases, with 10 bases left in between. The CDR3 has 13 amino acids. The CDR3 is CASSPGLGETQYF. As DNA, the CDR3 is TGTGCCAGCTCACCGGGACTGGGGGAGACCCAGTACTTC.

This rearrangement joins TRBV6-6 to TRBJ1-1, with 8 bases matching TRBD1. With V trimmed by 3 bases and J by 5 bases, 5 bases remained unmatched. The CDR3 length is 14 residues. Germline V gene sequence: CDR1 MNHNY, CDR2 SVGAGI (reference sequence). The DNA for the CDR3 is TGTGCCAGCAGTTATCCAGGGGGCGGAACTGAAGCTTTCTTT. Amino acid sequence: CASSYPGGGTEAFF.

This clone was recorded once. The chain is built from TRBV9 and TRBJ1-2; D unresolved. This CDR3 is built from 11 residues. The V and J ends lost 10 bases and 8 bases respectively, with 15 bases between them. Germline V gene lookup returns CDR1 SGDLS and CDR2 YYNGEE. Here the CDR3 reads CAPGRVGGYTF. The CDR3 DNA follows: TGTGCCCCAGGTCGGGTGGGGGGCTACACCTTC.

The chain links TRBV6-6 to TRBJ2-2, with 8 positions matching TRBD1. Looked up from germline, CDR1 is MNHNY and CDR2 is SVGAGI (reference sequence). The trim removed 10 bases at V and 6 bases at J, leaving 7 bases unmatched. CDR3 length: 13 residues. The CDR3 nucleotides read TGTGCCACCAAGGGACAGGACGCCGGGGAGCTGTTTTTT. It translates to CATKGQDAGELFF.

The genes are TRBV9 and TRBJ2-2, with D unclear. V was cut by 4 bases and J by 0 bases, with 10 bases left in between. CDR1 is SGDLS, CDR2 YYNGEE, per germline. The CDR3 loop spans 15 amino acids. The CDR3 spells CASSLPPPNTGELFF. Here the CDR3 DNA reads TGTGCCAGCAGCTTGCCCCCGCCGAACACCGGGGAGCTGTTTTTT.

This chain uses TRBV6-7 with TRBJ1-1; the D gene is possibly TRBD1 (6 bases). TRBV6-7 is given ORF status, its function remaining uncertain. The CDR3 is 15 amino acids. V lost 2 bases, J lost 0 bases, and 10 bases lay in between. The CDR3 protein is CASSYRDTMNTEAFF. In nucleotides, the CDR3 is TGTGCCAGCAGTTACAGGGACACCATGAACACTGAAGCTTTCTTT.

In its sample, this clone was seen once. The CDR3 reads CASSSPRGHEQYF. Here the CDR3 DNA reads TGTGCCAGCAGTTCCCCCCGGGGACACGAGCAGTACTTC. The rearrangement joins TRBV2 to TRBJ2-7; D may correspond to TRBD1 or TRBD2 (5 bases each). The CDR3 extends over 13 amino acids. The V end was cut by 5 bases, the J end by 5 bases, with 13 bases between. Germline values: CDR1 SNHLY, CDR2 FYNNEI. Variable domain in full (rest from reference TRBV2 and TRBJ2-7): EPEVTQTPSHQVTQMGQEVILRCVPISNHLYFYWYRQILGQKVEFLVSFYNNEISEKSEIFDDQFSVERPDGSNFTLKIRSTKLEDSAMYFCASSSPRGHEQYFGPGTRLTVT.

This sequence joins TRBV28 and TRBJ1-2; 9 bases align to TRBD1. CDR1 is MDHEN, CDR2 SYDVKM, per germline. The CDR3 totals 13 residues. The V segment lost 3 bases and the J segment 6 bases; nucleotides outside the gene matches: 2. The CDR3 here is CASSFTGGHGYTF. The CDR3, as DNA: TGTGCCAGCAGTTTTACAGGGGGCCATGGCTACACCTTC.

This CDR3 reads CASSPPSGSSGNTIYF. Here the CDR3 DNA reads TGTGCCAGCAGTCCCCCCTCGGGAAGCTCTGGAAACACCATATATTTT. The chain is built from TRBV28 and TRBJ1-3; D is undetermined. CDR1 is MDHEN and CDR2 is SYDVKM in the germline V gene. Trimming shortened V by 5 bases and J by 0 bases, and 14 bases separated the two germline ends. The CDR3 has 16 residues.

The J gene is TRBJ2-5, the V gene TRBV5-1; no clear D gene. V lost 1 base and J 1 base, leaving 5 bases between the germline ends. CDR3 size: 13 residues. In germline, CDR1 is SGHRS, CDR2 YFSETQ. CDR3 region: CASSLFLQETQYF. DNA for the CDR3: TGCGCCAGCAGCTTGTTCCTCCAAGAGACCCAGTACTTC.

This clone was seen once. The chain recombines TRBV29-1 with TRBJ2-5; 7 bases map to TRBD1. The DNA matches TRBJ2-7 better at its end, which makes the J call doubtful. Germline CDR1 and CDR2: SQVTM and ANQGSEA. The CDR3 loop spans 12 amino acids. CDR3 sequence (DNA): TGCAGCGCCGGGGACAGTTCCTACGAGCAGTACTTC. Translation gives CSAGDSSYEQYF.

This clone was observed a single time. The chain combines TRBV6-6 with TRBJ1-1, with TRBD1 matching over 8 bases. The CDR3 contains 14 residues. CDR1 MNHNY and CDR2 SVGAGI come from the germline V gene (reference sequence). V lost 7 bases, J lost 6 bases, and 10 bases stayed unmatched. The CDR3 sequence is CASILTGGGAEAFF. The CDR3 nucleotides are TGTGCCAGCATTCTAACAGGGGGAGGGGCTGAAGCTTTCTTT.

The chain is built from TRBV6-1 and TRBJ2-6; 8 bases line up with TRBD2. The CDR3 contains 15 residues. V gave up 3 bases and J gave up 2 bases; unmatched junction bases: 0. Germline CDR1 reads MNHNS; CDR2 reads SASEGT. The CDR3 nucleotides read TGTGCCAGCAGTGAGCGGGGGGCTGGGGCCAACGTCCTGACTTTC. It translates to CASSERGAGANVLTF.

The rearrangement joins TRBV5-5 to TRBJ2-5, with D perhaps matching TRBD2 (5 bases). V was trimmed by 2 bases and J by 2 bases, leaving 7 bases between them. The CDR3 totals 13 residues. Germline CDR1 and CDR2: SGHKS and YYEKEE (reference sequence). The CDR3 DNA reads TGTGCCAGCAGCTTCCCGGGACAAGAGACCCAGTACTTC. Translated: CASSFPGQETQYF.

The chain recombines TRBV14 with TRBJ2-1; D remains ambiguous. With 1 base removed from V and 6 bases from J, the gap between germline ends came to 10 bases. CDR3 length equals 14 residues. Germline lookup yields CDR1 SGHDN and CDR2 FVKESK. The CDR3, as DNA: TGTGCCAGCAGCCAAGGGCCAGGATTCAATGAGCAGTTCTTC. Protein sequence: CASSQGPGFNEQFF.

The chain uses TRBV4-2 and TRBJ1-3; no definite D call. CDR3 length: 14 residues. The germline V and J ends were trimmed by 1 base and 0 bases, with 4 bases remaining between them. The germline CDR1 and CDR2 sequences are LGHNA and YNFKEQ. CDR3 DNA sequence: TGTGCCAGCAGCCAAGCAGCCTCTGGAAACACCATATATTTT. This gives the protein CASSQAASGNTIYF.

The V gene is TRBV11-3, the J gene TRBJ1-1, with D unclear. Trimming shortened V by 3 bases and J by 3 bases, and 5 bases separated the two germline ends. Germline-derived CDR1 and CDR2 are SGHNT and YENEEA. This CDR3 is 12 amino acids long. The CDR3 DNA reads TGTGCCAGCAGCTTCTCTGACACTGAAGCTTTCTTT. It translates to CASSFSDTEAFF.

CDR3 loop: CASSPGKGWETQYF. CDR3 nucleotides: TGTGCCAGCTCCCCGGGGAAGGGGTGGGAGACCCAGTACTTC. The chain joins TRBV21-1 to TRBJ2-5. TRBV21-1 has pseudogene status. The CDR3 sequence is 14 residues long.

This rearrangement joins TRBV14 to TRBJ2-5; D is perhaps TRBD2 (5 bases). The CDR3 is 13 amino acids. Trimming stripped 3 bases from V and 5 bases from J, with 10 bases between. Looked up from germline, CDR1 is SGHDN and CDR2 is FVKESK. Written as DNA, the CDR3 is TGTGCCAGCAGCCATAAAATAGCGGAGACCCAGTACTTC. Protein: CASSHKIAETQYF.

This clone was seen just once. This sequence joins TRBV30 and TRBJ2-1; possibly TRBD2 for D (6 bases). CDR1 is GTSNPN and CDR2 is SVGIG in the germline V gene (reference sequence). This CDR3 region has 15 residues. V shed 3 bases and J shed 0 bases, with 12 bases lying between them. CDR3 in DNA: TGTGCCTGGAGGCGGGGTACGAGCTCCTACAATGAGCAGTTCTTC. Translation: CAWRRGTSSYNEQFF.

The chain employs TRBV28 and TRBJ1-2; TRBD1 is a possible D gene (6 bases). V gave up 6 bases and J gave up 6 bases, with 11 bases separating them. Germline-derived CDR1 and CDR2 are MDHEN and SYDVKM. This CDR3 region has 12 residues. In nucleotides, the CDR3 is TGTGCCAGCAGGGGAGAGGGGGATGGCTACACCTTC. Its translation: CASRGEGDGYTF.

The chain joins TRBV10-2 to TRBJ2-5; TRBD2 agrees at 9 bases. CDR1 is WSHSY and CDR2 is SAAADI in the germline V gene. The CDR3 is made up of 13 amino acids. J was trimmed by 5 bases and V by 5 bases; bases with no gene match: 3. CDR3 loop: CASSSGRWETQYF. In nucleotides, the CDR3 is TGCGCCAGCAGTAGCGGGAGGTGGGAGACCCAGTACTTC.

The chain joins TRBV27 to TRBJ1-4; perhaps TRBD1 as D (5 bases). The CDR3 is 15 residues long. V lost 4 bases and J lost 8, with 17 bases in between. Germline V gives CDR1 MNHEY, CDR2 SMNVEV (reference sequence). The CDR3 region is CASSSRTLGGEKLFF. The CDR3 DNA is TGTGCCAGCAGTTCTAGGACCCTGGGGGGAGAAAAACTGTTTTTT.

CDR3 nucleotide sequence: TGTGCCAGAAACCTCCGACAGGGCTTCTATGGCTACACCTTC. The encoded protein is CARNLRQGFYGYTF. The V gene is TRBV5-3, the J gene TRBJ1-2; 7 nucleotides align to TRBD1. TRBV5-3 is designated an ORF whose function remains uncertain. V dropped 6 bases and J dropped 4; count of bases not matched to a gene: 9. The CDR3 length is 14 residues.

The chain links TRBV5-4 to TRBJ2-2; D gene unclear. The CDR3 is made up of 14 amino acids. The V and J ends lost 0 bases and 1 base respectively, with 4 bases between them. Germline V CDR1 and CDR2: SGHNT, YYREEE (reference sequence). The CDR3 DNA reads as TGTGCCAGCAGCTTGGGACGGAACACCGGGGAGCTGTTTTTT. Protein product: CASSLGRNTGELFF.

The CDR3 region has the DNA TGTGCCAGCAGTTCCCTGGACGGGAACTATGGCTACACCTTC. Translation gives CASSSLDGNYGYTF. The chain recombines TRBV27 with TRBJ1-2; D gene uncertain. The V end was cut by 4 bases, the J end by 2 bases, with 11 bases between. The CDR3 covers 14 residues. CDR1 is MNHEY, CDR2 SMNVEV, per germline (reference sequence).

The CDR3, as DNA: TGTGCCAGCGCCTTGGCGGGGGTGGTAGAGACCCAGTACTTC. It yields the protein CASALAGVVETQYF. The rearrangement joins TRBV5-4 to TRBJ2-5; 7 bases are shared with TRBD2. Per the germline V gene, CDR1 is SGHNT and CDR2 is YYREEE (reference sequence). The CDR3 loop spans 14 amino acids. The ends lost 7 bases at V and 4 bases at J; junction bases unmatched: 10.